Listed below are T cell receptor beta chains from one sample, sequenced in a study of blood T cell repertoires in COVID-19. Clones were sequenced by immunoSEQ multiplex PCR, and TCRdb holds only the in-frame ones, with some missing. Of about 220,000 clones listed, 80% to 85% are singletons. What was sequenced was peripheral blood. Receptor source: a woman aged 55-70 years with acute or convalescent COVID-19. Both conserved end residues are trimmed from each CDR3.

v_call cdr3_aa
TRBV7-9 ASSLDRERSYT
TRBV10-2 ASTGAFVSPLH
TRBV18 ASSPPLSWGTRRNEQF
TRBV5-1 ASSLQTRQETQY
TRBV11-2 ASSPDRGYGYT
TRBV7-2 ASTLAGGRDEQF
TRBV28 ASSLGGKGTIEQF
TRBV6-5 ASRTSGGYTDTQY
TRBV23-1 ASSPNTGHSQNSPLH
TRBV29-1 SAQAGAAQETQY
TRBV11-3 ASSLESFAGGRWALH
TRBV6-5 ASSSDREFRSPLH
TRBV29-1 SVEDQRRANYGYT
TRBV4-2 ASSQDIGLASNEQF
TRBV27 ASRLTGSNEQF
TRBV4-1 ASSLGLANYNEQF
TRBV7-2 ASSGRRTGANYEQY
TRBV28 ASSSGEWVREQY
TRBV5-1 ASSLRGANTEAF
TRBV7-2 ASSFPGQGGPLH
TRBV11-1 ASSLSWDRTYGYT
TRBV24-1 ATSGTKSGELF
TRBV15 ATSDRGLGQGPLYEQY
TRBV11-2 ASSSGTDSGNTIY
TRBV10-1 ASSPGGGGNQPQH
TRBV11-3 ASSLDAGQGVGELF
TRBV4-1 ASSQAPPGRTGSNSPLH
TRBV30 AWSVGGLAEKLF
TRBV3-1/TRBV3-2 ASSPRPPGTLYNEQF
TRBV5-1 ASSIDGGYYEQY
TRBV6-2/TRBV6-3 ASSQSRVYAQH
TRBV2 ASSKTGPSEKLF
TRBV29-1 SVTEPNYGYT
TRBV3-1/TRBV3-2 ASSQRAGGNYNEQF
TRBV6-5 ASSYTTGDGYT
TRBV6-2/TRBV6-3 ASSYSSGVNEQF
TRBV11-1 ASSLVGTGPYEQY
TRBV15 ATSRDPPGMNGKNIQY
TRBV5-4 ASSSTGASEKLF
TRBV7-9 ASSFGGGNTEAF
TRBV7-2 ASSPEGSSYNEQF
TRBV2 ASSPDRGHQGATQY
TRBV4-1 ASSQDPPVAGGINEQF
TRBV20-1 SVSPGSEQF
TRBV19 ASSINPAGAGEQY
TRBV7-2 ASSLTGQGATGNTIY
TRBV30 AWSRSETQY
TRBV18 ASSPFGTPNEKLF
TRBV2 ASYYRGLSTEAF
TRBV2 ASSGQGANYGYT
TRBV5-1 ASSLPGSGYGYT
TRBV5-1 ASSLAGQPTDTQY
TRBV6-5 ASSYGPNSPLH
TRBV18 ASSPFGATYEQY
TRBV5-4 ASSRGRGQETQY
TRBV25-1 ASSLPGQGWETQY
TRBV4-1 ASSQDQGRNQPQH
TRBV6-5 ASSYSTSGSYEQY
TRBV5-1 ASSENTGIANYGYT
TRBV30 AWQPRGGGNQPQH